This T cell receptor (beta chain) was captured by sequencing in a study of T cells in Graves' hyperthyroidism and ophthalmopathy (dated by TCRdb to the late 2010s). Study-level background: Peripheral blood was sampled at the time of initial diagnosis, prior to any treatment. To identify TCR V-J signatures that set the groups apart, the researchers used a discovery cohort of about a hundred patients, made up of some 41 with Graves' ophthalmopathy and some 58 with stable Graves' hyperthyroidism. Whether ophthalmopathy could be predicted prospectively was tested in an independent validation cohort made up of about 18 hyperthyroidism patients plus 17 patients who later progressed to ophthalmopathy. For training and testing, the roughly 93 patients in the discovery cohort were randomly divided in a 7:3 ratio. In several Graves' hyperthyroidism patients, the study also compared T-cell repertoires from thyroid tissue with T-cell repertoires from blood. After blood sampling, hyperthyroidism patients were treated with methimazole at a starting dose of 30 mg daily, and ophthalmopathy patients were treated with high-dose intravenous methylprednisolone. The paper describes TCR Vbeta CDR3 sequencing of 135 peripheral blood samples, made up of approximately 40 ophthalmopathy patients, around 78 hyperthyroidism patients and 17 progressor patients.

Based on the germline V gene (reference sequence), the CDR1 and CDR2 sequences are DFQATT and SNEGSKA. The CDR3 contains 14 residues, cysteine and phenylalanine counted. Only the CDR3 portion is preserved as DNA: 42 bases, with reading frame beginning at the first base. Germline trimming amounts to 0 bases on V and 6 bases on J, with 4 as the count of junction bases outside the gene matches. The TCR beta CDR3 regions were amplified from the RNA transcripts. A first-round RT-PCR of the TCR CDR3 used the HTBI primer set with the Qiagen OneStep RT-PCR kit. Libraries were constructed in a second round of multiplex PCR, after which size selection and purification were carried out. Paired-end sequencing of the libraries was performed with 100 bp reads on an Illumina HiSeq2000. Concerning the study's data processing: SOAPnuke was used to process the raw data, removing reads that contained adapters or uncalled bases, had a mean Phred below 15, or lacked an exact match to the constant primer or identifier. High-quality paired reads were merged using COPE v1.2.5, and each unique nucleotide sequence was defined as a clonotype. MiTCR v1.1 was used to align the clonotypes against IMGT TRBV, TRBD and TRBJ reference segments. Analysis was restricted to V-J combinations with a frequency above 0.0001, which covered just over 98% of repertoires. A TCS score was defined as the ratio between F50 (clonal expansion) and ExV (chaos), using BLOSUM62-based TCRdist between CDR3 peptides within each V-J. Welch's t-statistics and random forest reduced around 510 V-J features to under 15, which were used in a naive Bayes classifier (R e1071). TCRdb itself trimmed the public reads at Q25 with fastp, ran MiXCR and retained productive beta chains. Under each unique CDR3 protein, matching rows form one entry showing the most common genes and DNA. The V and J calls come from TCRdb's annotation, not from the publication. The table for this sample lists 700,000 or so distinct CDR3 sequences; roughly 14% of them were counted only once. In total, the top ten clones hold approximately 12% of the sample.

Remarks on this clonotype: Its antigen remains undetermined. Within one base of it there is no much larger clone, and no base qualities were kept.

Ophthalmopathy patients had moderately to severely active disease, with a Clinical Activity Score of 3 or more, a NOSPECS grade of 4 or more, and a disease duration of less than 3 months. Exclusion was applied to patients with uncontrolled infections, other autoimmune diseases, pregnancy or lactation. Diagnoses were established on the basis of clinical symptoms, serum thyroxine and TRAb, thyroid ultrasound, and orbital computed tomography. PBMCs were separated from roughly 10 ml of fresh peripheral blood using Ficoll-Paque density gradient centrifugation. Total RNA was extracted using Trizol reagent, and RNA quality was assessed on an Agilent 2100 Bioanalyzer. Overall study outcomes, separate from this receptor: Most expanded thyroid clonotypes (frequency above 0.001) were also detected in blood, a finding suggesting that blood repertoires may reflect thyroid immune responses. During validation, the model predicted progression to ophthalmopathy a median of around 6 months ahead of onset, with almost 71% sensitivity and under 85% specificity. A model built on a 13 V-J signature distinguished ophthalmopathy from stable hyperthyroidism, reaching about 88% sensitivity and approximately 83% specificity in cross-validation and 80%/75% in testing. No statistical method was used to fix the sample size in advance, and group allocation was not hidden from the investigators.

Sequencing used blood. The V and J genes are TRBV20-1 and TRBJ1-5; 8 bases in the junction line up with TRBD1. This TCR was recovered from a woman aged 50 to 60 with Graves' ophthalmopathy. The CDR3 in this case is CSARDQGALQPQHF. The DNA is TGCAGTGCTAGAGATCAGGGGGCCCTTCAGCCCCAGCATTTT.